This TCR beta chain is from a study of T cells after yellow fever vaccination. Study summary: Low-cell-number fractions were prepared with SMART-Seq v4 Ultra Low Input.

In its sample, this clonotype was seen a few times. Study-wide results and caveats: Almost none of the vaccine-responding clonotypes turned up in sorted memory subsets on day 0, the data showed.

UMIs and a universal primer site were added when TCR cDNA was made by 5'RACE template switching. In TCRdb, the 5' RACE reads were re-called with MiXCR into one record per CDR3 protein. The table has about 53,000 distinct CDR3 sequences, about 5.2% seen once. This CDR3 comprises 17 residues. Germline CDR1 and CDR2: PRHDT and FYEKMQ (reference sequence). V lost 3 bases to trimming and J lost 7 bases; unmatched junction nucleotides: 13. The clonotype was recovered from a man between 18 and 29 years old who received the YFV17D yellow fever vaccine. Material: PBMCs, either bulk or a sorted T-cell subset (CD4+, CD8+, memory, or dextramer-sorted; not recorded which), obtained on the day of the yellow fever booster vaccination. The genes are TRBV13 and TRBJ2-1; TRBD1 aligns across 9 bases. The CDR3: CASSFWSWGQGVNEQFF. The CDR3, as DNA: TGTGCCAGCAGCTTTTGGAGCTGGGGACAGGGCGTTAATGAGCAGTTCTTC. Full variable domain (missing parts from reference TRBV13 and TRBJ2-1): AAGVIQSPRHLIKEKRETATLKCYPIPRHDTVYWYQQGPGQDPQFLISFYEKMQSDKGSIPDRFSAQQFSDYHSELNMSSLELGDSALYFCASSFWSWGQGVNEQFFGPGTRLTVL.